This T cell receptor beta chain came from a study of OX40 agonist ivuxolimab in advanced cancers. The study in broad terms: The costimulatory receptor OX40 (CD134) was targeted by ivuxolimab, a fully human IgG2 agonistic monoclonal antibody. Prior anti-PD-1, anti-PD-L1 or anti-CTLA-4 therapy was permitted, and checkpoint inhibitors had been received by under 50% of dose-escalation patients. The dose-escalation cohort was approximately 83% male with a mean age of approximately 60 years, ranging from roughly 23 to 90. Partial responses occurred in three dose-escalation patients, of whom one had hepatocellular carcinoma and two had cutaneous melanoma. Among the approximately 50 dose-escalation patients, around 19 had hepatocellular carcinoma, approximately 15 melanoma, 9 renal cell carcinoma and 9 head and neck cancer. Intravenous ivuxolimab was administered to patients every 2 weeks at six dose levels: 0.01, 0.1, 0.3, 1.5, 3 and 10 mg/kg. The purpose of peripheral TCRbeta sequencing was to test whether ivuxolimab changed TCR sequence diversity and led to clonal T-cell expansion. The paper describes the monotherapy dose-escalation part (N of about 47 patients) of the phase I trial of ivuxolimab. Study-wide conclusions, independent of this receptor: The antigen specificity of the peripheral T cells that underwent clonal expansion was not determined. Clonal expansion of both CD4+ and CD8+ blood T cells was observed from baseline to week 6 at doses 0.1 to 3.0 mg/kg. Low levels of normalized T-cell clonal expansion were also seen in some patients who did not respond. Partial responders in the 0.1-3.0 mg/kg groups had among the lowest normalized peripheral clonal expansion, especially among CD8+ T cells. On average, CD8+ T cells showed more expanded clones than CD4+ T cells after ivuxolimab.

Between the V and J ends, shortened by 0 bases and 4 bases respectively, the junction contains 10 bases. The CDR3 has 15 amino acids, counting the end cysteine and phenylalanine. The sequence is cut down to CDR3 DNA, 45 bases in frame from base 1. Via the germline V gene (reference sequence), CDR1 is GTSNPN and CDR2 SVGIG. The trial excluded patients who had a history of autoimmune disease or were on systemic immunosuppression. Peripheral blood for TCR sequencing was collected from all dose cohorts at baseline, on cycle 4 day 1, and on cycle 7 day 1. The samples were taken from a phase I, first-in-human, multicenter, open-label dose-escalation trial of ivuxolimab. Adults with locally advanced or metastatic head and neck squamous cell, hepatocellular, melanoma or renal cell carcinoma were enrolled in the trial. Before TCR sequencing, CD4+ T cells and CD8+ T cells were sorted from peripheral blood as separate populations.

Genomic DNA was isolated from the sorted cells so that the TCRbeta CDR3 region could be sequenced. TCRbeta CDR3 regions were sequenced using the immunoSEQ Assay. TCRdb took over this immuneACCESS table, retaining in-frame rearrangements with V and J assigned. Such tables are incomplete; in checked studies, under half of the missing clones stem from an unresolved V gene, and the remainder is unexplained. The sample contains 65,000 to 95,000 clones, 88% of them found a single time. Clones ranked in the top ten supply approximately 0.76% of the sample. Points on this clone: Its specific antigen is unknown. Base quality data are lacking; no much larger clone is found one base away.

The specimen was CD4+ or CD8+ T cells sorted from blood, collected in a trial of the OX40 agonist ivuxolimab. The sequence came from an adult with an advanced solid tumor such as melanoma, head and neck, liver or kidney cancer. The V and J segments used are TRBV30 and TRBJ2-6; the D element might be TRBD1 or TRBD2, as each aligns at 5 bases. The CDR3 loop reads CAWSVAGAGANVLTF. The nucleotides are TGTGCCTGGAGTGTAGCCGGGGCCGGGGCCAACGTCCTGACTTTC. With the rest looked up from the reference TRBV30 and TRBJ2-6 genes rather than sequenced, the full variable domain is SQTIHQWPATLVQPVGSPLSLECTVEGTSNPNLYWYRQAAGRGLQLLFYSVGIGQISSEVPQNLSASRPQDRQFILSSKKLLLSDSGFYLCAWSVAGAGANVLTFGAGSRLTVL.